One sample yielded the 18 T cell receptor beta chains listed below, sequenced in a study of blood T cell repertoires in COVID-19. Some clones are missing from TCRdb's copy, which holds only in-frame ones; the method was immunoSEQ multiplex PCR. The repertoire holds around 150,000 clones, with over 75% as singletons. Sequenced: peripheral blood. These receptors were taken from a man aged 55 to 70 with active or convalescent COVID-19.

This rearrangement joins TRBV7-8 to TRBJ2-5; 9 bases fit TRBD1. This CDR3 is built from 16 residues. Per germline, CDR1 SGHVS and CDR2 FQNEAQ. V lost 5 bases to trimming and J lost 5 bases; unmatched junction nucleotides: 12. The CDR3 DNA sequence: TGTGCCAGCAGCCCGCAGATACAGGGGGCTAGGGAGACCCAGTACTTC. Translating it yields CASSPQIQGARETQYF.

This chain connects TRBV25-1 to TRBJ2-1; TRBD1 might be the D (6 bases). V was cut by 5 bases and J by 2 bases, with 10 bases left in between. Germline CDR1 and CDR2: MGHDK and SYGVNS. The CDR3 has 14 residues. CDR3 in DNA: TGTGCCAGCAGTAATCGGGACACCTACAATGAGCAGTTCTTC. Its translation is CASSNRDTYNEQFF.

J is TRBJ2-5 and V is TRBV2; 11 bases are shared with TRBD2. CDR3 size: 16 residues. V dropped 7 bases and J dropped 5; count of bases not matched to a gene: 12. The germline V gene encodes CDR1 SNHLY and CDR2 FYNNEI. The CDR3 reads CASTIGLAGGLETQYF. The CDR3 nucleotides are TGTGCCAGCACCATCGGGCTAGCGGGGGGACTGGAGACCCAGTACTTC. The whole variable domain, filled in from reference TRBV2 and TRBJ2-5, reads EPEVTQTPSHQVTQMGQEVILRCVPISNHLYFYWYRQILGQKVEFLVSFYNNEISEKSEIFDDQFSVERPDGSNFTLKIRSTKLEDSAMYFCASTIGLAGGLETQYFGPGTRLLVL.

V gene TRBV7-2 combines with J gene TRBJ1-3; TRBD1 might be the D (5 bases). Germline V gene data show CDR1 as SGHTA and CDR2 as FQGNSA. The CDR3 has 16 amino acids. V was shortened by 5 bases and J by 4 bases, with 18 bases between the two germline ends. CDR3 sequence: CASSPEGHSVGNTIYF. The CDR3 DNA follows: TGTGCCAGCAGCCCGGAGGGGCACAGTGTAGGAAACACCATATATTTT. The entire variable domain, with the rest obtained from reference TRBV7-2 and TRBJ1-3, is as follows: GAGVSQSPSNKVTEKGKDVELRCDPISGHTALYWYRQSLGQGLEFLIYFQGNSAPDKSGLPSDRFSAERTGGSVSTLTIQRTQQEDSAVYLCASSPEGHSVGNTIYFGEGSWLTVV.

V gene TRBV29-1 combines with J gene TRBJ2-1; 13 nucleotides align to TRBD2. This CDR3 spans 15 amino acids. V shed 6 bases, J shed 5 bases, and the junction held 7 bases outside the gene matches. Per the germline V gene, CDR1 is SQVTM and CDR2 is ANQGSEA. CDR3 DNA: TGCAGCGTCCGGACTAGCGGGAGTGTCAACAATGAGCAGTTCTTC. The encoded protein is CSVRTSGSVNNEQFF.

This clone was detected only once. The J gene is TRBJ2-3, the V gene TRBV5-1, with D possibly being TRBD2 (5 bases). V was shortened by 9 bases and J by 5 bases, with 10 bases between the two germline ends. Per germline, CDR1 SGHRS and CDR2 YFSETQ. This CDR3 has 11 residues. CDR3 coding DNA: TGCGCCACCACAGAGGGAGATACGCAGTATTTT. This codes for CATTEGDTQYF.

The chain uses TRBV4-1 and TRBJ1-5; D not resolved. The V end lost 0 bases, the J end lost 7 bases, and 7 bases lay between the germline ends. This CDR3 is 13 amino acids long. Per the germline V gene, CDR1 is MGHRA and CDR2 is YSYEKL. This CDR3 reads CASSQDLRQPQHF. The CDR3 nucleotides are TGCGCCAGCAGCCAAGATCTCCGGCAGCCCCAGCATTTT.

This chain links TRBV27 with TRBJ1-1, with 7 nucleotides matching TRBD1. Trimming cost V 7 bases and J 0 bases; bases outside gene matches: 2. Germline CDR1 is MNHEY and CDR2 is SMNVEV (reference sequence). This CDR3 is 13 amino acids long. For the CDR3, the DNA is TGTGCCAGCACGACAGGGTTGAACACTGAAGCTTTCTTT. Translating gives CASTTGLNTEAFF.

The chain uses TRBV11-2 and TRBJ1-2; TRBD1 might be the D (6 bases). V was pared by 4 bases and J by 4 bases, with 16 bases between. Germline CDR1 SGHAT, CDR2 FQNNGV. This CDR3 is 15 amino acids long. The CDR3 here is CASSSRQVGPYGYTF. The CDR3 DNA sequence: TGTGCCAGCAGCTCTCGACAGGTCGGACCCTATGGCTACACCTTC.

The chain uses TRBV18 and TRBJ2-1, with a tentative D call TRBD2 (6 bases). The V end lost 1 base, the J end lost 0 bases, and 10 bases lay between the germline ends. This CDR3 region has 16 residues. The germline V gene has CDR1 KGHSH and CDR2 LQKENI. CDR3 DNA sequence: TGTGCCAGCTCACCACGGGACGGGAGCTCCTACAATGAGCAGTTCTTC. Translating it yields CASSPRDGSSYNEQFF.

This chain links TRBV27 with TRBJ1-5; 8 positions agree with TRBD1. The CDR3 contains 17 residues. Per germline, CDR1 MNHEY and CDR2 SMNVEV (reference sequence). With V trimmed by 5 bases and J by 2 bases, 11 bases remained unmatched. This CDR3 reads CASSPYQGATGNQPQHF. Here the CDR3 DNA reads TGTGCCAGCAGTCCCTACCAGGGGGCGACGGGCAATCAGCCCCAGCATTTT.

The chain employs TRBV7-9 and TRBJ2-3; possible D gene TRBD2, 6 bases. Trimming took 6 bases from V and 4 from J, leaving 14 bases between them. This CDR3 contains 14 residues. Looked up from germline, CDR1 is SEHNR and CDR2 is FQNEAQ (reference sequence). CDR3 in DNA: TGTGCCAGCAGTTTTAGCGGAAGGGCAGATACGCAGTATTTT. Encoded protein: CASSFSGRADTQYF.

CDR3 nucleotides: TGTGCCAGCAGCCAAGTCAACAACGCTGGGGGGGCCGAAGCTTTCTTT. Translated: CASSQVNNAGGAEAFF. The chain couples TRBV4-2 to TRBJ1-1, with D perhaps TRBD1 (6 bases). The CDR3 totals 16 residues. Trimming left V 1 base short and J 8 bases short, with 20 bases between. The germline gives CDR1 LGHNA, CDR2 YNFKEQ.

The gene calls are TRBV5-4 and TRBJ1-3, with D unresolved. V was trimmed by 0 bases and J by 2 bases, leaving 9 bases between them. Germline V gene sequence: CDR1 SGHNT, CDR2 YYREEE (reference sequence). This CDR3 has 15 amino acids. The CDR3 reads CASSLANGAGNTIYF. CDR3 nucleotides: TGTGCCAGCAGCTTGGCCAACGGGGCTGGAAACACCATATATTTT.

This chain links TRBV5-1 with TRBJ1-2; 9 bases fit TRBD1. Germline assignment: CDR1 SGHRS and CDR2 YFSETQ. V lost 5 bases, J lost 8 bases, and 10 bases stayed unmatched. CDR3 length: 14 amino acids. The CDR3 coding sequence is TGCGCCAGCAGAGCCGGGACAGGGTTTAGCGGCTACACCTTC. This translates into CASRAGTGFSGYTF.

The V call is TRBV3-1 (or the pseudogene TRBV3-2), the J call TRBJ2-7; possibly TRBD1 for D (5 bases). V was pared by 7 bases and J by 7 bases, with 17 bases between. The CDR3 is made up of 13 amino acids. Germline assignment: CDR1 LGHDT and CDR2 YNNKEL (reference sequence). As DNA, the CDR3 is TGTGCCAGCACCATAGCAGGGCCCGGGGAGCAGTACTTC. Protein product: CASTIAGPGEQYF.

The chain joins TRBV3-1 (or the pseudogene TRBV3-2) to TRBJ2-4; D is undetermined. The V gene lost 3 bases and the J gene lost 6 bases, with 9 bases spanning the gap. The CDR3 extends over 13 amino acids. Per the germline V gene, CDR1 is LGHDT and CDR2 is YNNKEL (reference sequence). The CDR3 nucleotides read TGTGCCAGCAGCCAGAGCCGACTAAACATTCAGTACTTC. Amino acids: CASSQSRLNIQYF.

The V and J genes are TRBV24-1 and TRBJ2-2, with 7 bases fitting TRBD1. The germline gives CDR1 KGHDR, CDR2 SFDVKD. Trimming took 1 base from V and 7 from J; bases not matched to a gene: 2. This CDR3 is 14 amino acids long. The CDR3: CATSDLRGRGELFF. As DNA, the CDR3 is TGTGCCACCAGTGATTTAAGGGGGCGCGGGGAGCTGTTTTTT.